One and the same sample provided the 20 T cell receptor beta chains below, sequenced in a study of blood T cells in healthy people across ages. With a J-beta primer mix and a sample-barcoded 5' primer, a second PCR ran about 6 to 11 cycles. Via MiXCR, TCRdb re-called the 5' RACE reads, giving one row per CDR3 protein. The top ten hold 7.9% of the sample, which has around 1.5 million distinct CDR3 sequences, 42% seen once. Sequenced input: blood. The receptor source for this set is a woman between 18 and 30 years old in good health.

DNA for the CDR3: TGTGCCAGCAGCCAGTCCGCATCCTACAATGAGCAGTTCTTC. This translates into CASSQSASYNEQFF. The chain is built from TRBV6-5 and TRBJ2-1; D gene uncertain. V shed 6 bases and J shed 1 base, with 10 bases lying between them. Per germline, CDR1 MNHEY and CDR2 SVGAGI. CDR3 size: 14 residues.

This clonotype came up a few times. The chain employs TRBV7-2 and TRBJ2-7; 7 bases are shared with TRBD2. This CDR3 region has 16 residues. Germline lookup yields CDR1 SGHTA and CDR2 FQGNSA. Trimming took 1 base from V and 3 from J; bases not matched to a gene: 9. The CDR3 loop reads CASSLVVGTTSYEQYF. The DNA for the CDR3 is TGTGCCAGCAGCTTAGTCGTGGGGACTACTAGCTACGAGCAGTACTTC.

The rearrangement joins TRBV20-1 to TRBJ1-2; D remains unclear. V dropped 0 bases and J dropped 0 bases, with 8 bases sitting between them. Germline-derived CDR1 and CDR2 are DFQATT and SNEGSKA (reference sequence). The CDR3 totals 14 residues. The CDR3 bases are TGCAGTGCTAGAGAGTCGGGCTCTAACTATGGCTACACCTTC. Amino acids: CSARESGSNYGYTF.

This clonotype was observed once. A much larger clone differs from this one at a single base, so this may be a read error. The CDR3 spells CASSDGRGGTDTQYF. The CDR3 nucleotides are TGCGCCAGCAGTGATGGGCGGGGGGGCACAGATACGCAGTATTTT. The chain is built from TRBV10-1 and TRBJ2-3; 8 bases map to TRBD2. The ends lost 3 bases at V and 1 base at J; junction bases unmatched: 3. The CDR3 has 15 amino acids. The germline V gene has CDR1 WNHNN and CDR2 SYGVQD (reference sequence).

The chain recombines TRBV5-1 with TRBJ2-7; D might be TRBD1 (7 bases). V lost 2 bases and J lost 6, with 18 bases in between. CDR3 size: 15 residues. Germline V lookup: CDR1 SGHRS, CDR2 YFSETQ. The CDR3 spells CASSFGGGVSVEQYF. The DNA for the CDR3 is TGCGCCAGCAGCTTTGGAGGGGGCGTTTCGGTCGAGCAGTACTTC.

The rearrangement links TRBV20-1 to TRBJ2-7; TRBD1 agrees at 12 bases. V was clipped by 6 bases and J by 1 base; unmatched bases: 4. The CDR3 runs to 14 residues. Germline CDR1 and CDR2: DFQATT and SNEGSKA (reference sequence). The CDR3 sequence: CSAEGQGASYEQYF. The DNA of the CDR3 is TGCAGTGCCGAGGGACAGGGGGCATCCTACGAGCAGTACTTC.

The chain uses TRBV29-1 and TRBJ1-5; a weak D match, TRBD1 (5 bases). The V and J ends lost 6 bases and 2 bases respectively, with 14 bases between them. Germline CDR1 SQVTM, CDR2 ANQGSEA. This CDR3 is built from 14 residues. The CDR3 reads CSVTRGNGNQPQHF. DNA for the CDR3: TGCAGCGTCACACGGGGGAACGGCAATCAGCCCCAGCATTTT.

This clonotype appeared a few times. This chain connects TRBV20-1 to TRBJ2-7; TRBD2 aligns across 11 bases. The junction had 9 bases not matched to a gene; V was cut back by 3 bases and J by 2 bases. The V gene's germline CDR1 is DFQATT and CDR2 SNEGSKA (reference sequence). There are 16 residues in the CDR3. CDR3 in amino acids: CSASPLLAGGTYEQYF. CDR3 sequence (DNA): TGCAGTGCTAGTCCCCTCCTAGCGGGGGGTACCTACGAGCAGTACTTC.

V gene TRBV10-3 combines with J gene TRBJ1-2; D is perhaps TRBD1 (6 bases). The germline V gene encodes CDR1 ENHRY and CDR2 SYGVKD. V dropped 0 bases and J dropped 2 bases, with 7 bases sitting between them. The CDR3 spans 14 residues. The CDR3 is CAISESTGNYGYTF. CDR3 bases: TGTGCCATCAGTGAGTCCACAGGGAACTATGGCTACACCTTC.

J is TRBJ2-6 and V is TRBV6-2 or TRBV6-3; no reliable D call. V shed 2 bases and J shed 0 bases, with 11 bases lying between them. CDR1 is MNHEY and CDR2 is SVGEGT in the germline V gene. The length of the CDR3 is 17 residues. CDR3 nucleotides: TGTGCCAGCAGTTACCTTACTGACAACTCTGGGGCCAACGTCCTGACTTTC. Amino acids: CASSYLTDNSGANVLTF.

This chain connects TRBV12-3 or TRBV12-4 to TRBJ2-1; D uncertain. The CDR3 contains 15 residues. V was shortened by 2 bases and J by 6 bases, with 14 bases between the two germline ends. The DNA for the CDR3 is TGTGCCAGCAGTTTATGGGTAGCTTCACCCAATGAGCAGTTCTTC. As protein: CASSLWVASPNEQFF.

With regard to this clonotype: Its ends do not fully match the called genes, so a read error is possible. The chain recombines TRBV12-3 or TRBV12-4 with TRBJ2-5; D is possibly TRBD1 or TRBD2 (5 bases each). There are 15 residues in the CDR3. CDR3 residues: CASSSSGTYQETQYF. CDR3 in DNA: TGTGCCAGCAGTTCCTCCGGGACCTACCAGGAGACCCAGTACTTC.

The CDR3 bases are TGCGCCAGCAGCGGCGGGGGCGCCGAGGGCTACACCTTC. Protein product: CASSGGGAEGYTF. The V gene is TRBV5-1, the J gene TRBJ1-2; tentative D call: TRBD1 (6 bases). The germline gives CDR1 SGHRS, CDR2 YFSETQ. This CDR3 contains 13 residues. V was cut by 4 bases and J by 8 bases, with 15 bases left in between.

The chain has TRBV27 and TRBJ2-6; no definite D call. CDR1 is MNHEY, CDR2 SMNVEV, per germline (reference sequence). V lost 0 bases to trimming and J lost 12 bases, with 6 bases between them. The CDR3 extends over 12 amino acids. CDR3 sequence: CASSLSPGVLTF. In nucleotides, the CDR3 is TGTGCCAGCAGTTTATCCCCAGGCGTCCTGACTTTC.

This clonotype was seen a few times. The rearrangement uses TRBV9 and TRBJ2-3; D possibly corresponds to TRBD2 (7 bases). The germline V gene encodes CDR1 SGDLS and CDR2 YYNGEE. Trimming took 2 bases from V and 0 from J, leaving 16 bases between them. The CDR3 totals 17 residues. CDR3 region: CASSVEGGGASTDTQYF. CDR3 bases: TGTGCCAGCAGCGTGGAGGGCGGGGGCGCAAGCACAGATACGCAGTATTTT.

This chain connects TRBV20-1 to TRBJ1-5, with TRBD1 as a possible D gene (6 bases). The CDR3 is made up of 15 amino acids. The V end lost 3 bases, the J end lost 5 bases, and 17 bases lay between the germline ends. Germline-derived CDR1 and CDR2 are DFQATT and SNEGSKA (reference sequence). This CDR3 is CSASREGGMDQPQHF. CDR3 in DNA: TGCAGTGCTAGTAGAGAGGGGGGCATGGATCAGCCCCAGCATTTT.

The chain recombines TRBV6-6 with TRBJ2-1, with 9 bases that match TRBD1. Matching the DNA end better, TRBJ2-7 makes the J call doubtful. CDR1 MNHNY and CDR2 SVGAGI come from the germline V gene (reference sequence). The CDR3 is 16 amino acids. This CDR3 reads CASSYDRGGTYNEQYF. In DNA form, the CDR3 reads TGTGCCAGCAGTTACGACAGGGGGGGTACCTACAATGAGCAGTACTTC.

V gene TRBV5-6 combines with J gene TRBJ1-2; no clear D gene. V was cut by 6 bases and J by 6 bases, with 21 bases left in between. CDR3 size: 15 residues. The germline V gene encodes CDR1 SGHDT and CDR2 YYEEEE. The CDR3 loop is CASTSRITSSNGYTF. As DNA, the CDR3 is TGTGCCAGCACCTCCCGGATAACATCTAGCAATGGCTACACCTTC. Full variable domain (missing parts from reference TRBV5-6 and TRBJ1-2): DAGVTQSPTHLIKTRGQQVTLRCSPKSGHDTVSWYQQALGQGPQFIFQYYEEEERQRGNFPDRFSGHQFPNYSSELNVNALLLGDSALYLCASTSRITSSNGYTFGSGTRLTVV.

Note on this clonotype: The junction differs from germline at one of its ends, possibly a read error. The chain employs TRBV28 and TRBJ2-3; 9 bases agree with TRBD2. Germline V CDR1 and CDR2: MDHEN, SYDVKM. This CDR3 has 16 residues. CDR3: CVSSSRTSEALDTQYF. DNA of the CDR3: TGTGTCAGCAGTTCCCGGACTAGCGAGGCGTTAGATACGCAGTATTTT.

The rearrangement links TRBV11-2 to TRBJ2-7, with D perhaps TRBD2 (6 bases). Germline CDR1 reads SGHAT; CDR2 reads FQNNGV. This CDR3 is 13 amino acids long. V lost 7 bases to trimming and J lost 2 bases, with 12 bases between them. As DNA, the CDR3 is TGTGCCAGCACCCGGGACTCAACCTACGAGCAGTACTTC. Translated, it gives CASTRDSTYEQYF.